Below, one TCR beta chain is given with its context. This clone's antigen is unknown. The record has no base qualities; no much larger clone is one base away. Whole blood was collected in K2EDTA tubes by collaborating institutions according to the institutions' own protocols. Collaborator samples were shipped for TCRbeta analysis as frozen whole blood, isolated PBMCs, or DNA extracted from either sample type. This sample was included in a study of blood T cell repertoires in COVID-19 (dated by TCRdb to 2018 to 2021). For the study in its entirety: Samples from collaborators originated in the United States, Italy and Spain and spanned both the acute and convalescent phases of COVID-19. A freely available public database, intended as a resource for researchers studying the immune response to SARS-CoV-2, is where the repertoires were released. Samples were obtained from the ongoing ImmuneRACE study (first 160 participants) and from about 1,300 subjects provided by 6 global collaborators. The material from the prospective study consisted of cDNA or gDNA derived from T cells, B-cell-depleted T cells, or PBMCs. HLA class I and class II types, where available, came from metadata supplied by the sample provider rather than from assay-based typing. Deeply sampled blood TCRbeta repertoires from subjects exposed to, actively infected with, or recovered from COVID-19 were included in the dataset. A de-identified subject ID, COVID-19 status, age in years and sex were almost always included in the sample metadata. What the research found in general, with its limitations: The quantity of clinical and demographic metadata differed by source and by participant and was supplied without curation.

The immunoSEQ Assay, a bias-controlled multiplex PCR, was used to amplify TCRbeta CDR3 regions from genomic DNA. The authors' analysis ran thus. The number of nucleated cells in each sample was estimated by amplification of reference gene primers within the assay. To quantify the absolute abundance of each unique TCRbeta CDR3 rearrangement, sequence reads were collapsed and filtered. Productive Simpson clonality was computed per sample as the square root of Simpson's diversity index over productive rearrangements. TCRdb provides this immuneACCESS table in a form limited to in-frame rearrangements. Some clones are lacking; in checked studies, under half of them reflect an unresolved V gene, and why the rest are absent is not known. D and trimming were read from the DNA, whereas the V and J calls and clone size are those reported in that table. The sample table contains around 150,000 clones; only one count was recorded for approximately 85% of them. The ten largest clones take up roughly 11% of the sample.

Measured from the cysteine to the phenylalanine, the CDR3 is 14 residues long. The only DNA kept is the CDR3, 42 bases in frame from the first base. Reading the germline V gene gives CDR1 MNHNS and CDR2 SASEGT. Trimming removed 3 bases from V and 1 base from J; the gene matches leave 1 base unexplained. The sample comprised peripheral blood. Rearrangement joined TRBV6-1 to TRBJ2-3; 7 bases in between match TRBD2. The sequence came from a man between 60 and 75 years old with active or convalescent COVID-19. The DNA sequence follows: TGTGCCAGCAGTGATACTAGCGGCACAGATACGCAGTATTTT. This encodes CASSDTSGTDTQYF.